The text below deals with one T cell receptor (beta chain). Germline V gene lookup returns CDR1 MDHEN and CDR2 SYDVKM. V was pared by 4 bases and J by 5 bases, with 17 bases between. The CDR3 has 15 residues. A single record per CDR3 protein comes from TCRdb applying MiXCR to the RT-PCR reads. Of about 540,000 distinct CDR3 sequences listed, 20% to 25% were seen once; the top ten hold approximately 3%. This entry is derived from a study of response to subunit inactivated influenza vaccine. The data also belong to a second study, concerning T cells expressing NK-cell markers. That source reports: Making the TCR beta cDNA relied on 5'RACE template switching with UMIs. In several experiments, sorting was confined to alpha-beta TCR T cells through use of an anti-gamma-delta TCR antibody. More than 5 donors showed dominant NKG2C+ clonotypes comprising roughly 1.0-7.0% of their CD8+ T cells.

V and J are TRBV28 and TRBJ1-2, with D perhaps matching TRBD1 (6 bases). The TCR comes from a man in his fifties who received an inactivated influenza vaccine. Sequences were derived from CD4+ T cells sorted from PBMCs, sampled roughly 12 days after vaccination. CDR3 sequence (DNA): TGTGCCAGCAGTTACCCAGGGAGGGGGGGATATGGCTACACCTTC. It yields the protein CASSYPGRGGYGYTF.